The rows below give T cell receptor beta chains drawn from one sample of a study of blood T cell repertoires in COVID-19. Profiled with immunoSEQ multiplex PCR; TCRdb holds only in-frame clones, not every one. The sample holds around 220,000 clones, 85% to 90% seen once. Sequencing was done on a sample of peripheral blood. Receptors were obtained from a woman aged 50 to 65 with acute or convalescent COVID-19. Each CDR3 is given with its conserved first and last residue. Each record gives: D gene, V gene, J gene, clone size, CDR3 protein, CDR3 DNA. A D gene is named only where the DNA matches it firmly. Part of the rows lack a size; the others show once, few, many or a class for expanded clones.

d_gene: -; v_gene: TRBV25-1; j_gene: TRBJ2-1; abundance: -; CDR3aa: CASRRGNEQFF; CDR3nt: TGTGCCAGCAGGCGGGGCAATGAGCAGTTCTTC
d_gene: TRBD1; v_gene: TRBV25-1; j_gene: TRBJ1-6; abundance: -; CDR3aa: CASSDLTGDRSPLHF; CDR3nt: TGTGCCAGCAGTGATTTGACAGGGGATCGCTCACCCCTCCACTTT
d_gene: TRBD1; v_gene: TRBV5-1; j_gene: TRBJ2-5; abundance: few; CDR3aa: CASSMGQGAGKTQYF; CDR3nt: TGCGCCAGCAGCATGGGACAGGGGGCGGGAAAGACCCAGTACTTC
d_gene: -; v_gene: TRBV7-6; j_gene: TRBJ2-1; abundance: -; CDR3aa: CASSLAGSSYNEQFF; CDR3nt: TGTGCCAGCAGCCTCGCAGGCAGCTCCTACAATGAGCAGTTCTTC
d_gene: -; v_gene: TRBV6-1; j_gene: TRBJ1-1; abundance: -; CDR3aa: CASSELGRTEAFF; CDR3nt: TGTGCCAGCAGTGAATTAGGGAGAACTGAAGCTTTCTTT
d_gene: -; v_gene: TRBV7-2; j_gene: TRBJ1-4; abundance: -; CDR3aa: CASSLVGSPGEKLFF; CDR3nt: TGTGCCAGCAGCTTAGTAGGGTCCCCGGGGGAAAAACTGTTTTTT
d_gene: TRBD2; v_gene: TRBV7-2; j_gene: TRBJ2-1; abundance: -; CDR3aa: CASSLGLAGGPAEQFF; CDR3nt: TGTGCCAGCAGTCTGGGACTAGCGGGAGGGCCGGCTGAGCAGTTCTTC
d_gene: -; v_gene: TRBV19; j_gene: TRBJ1-2; abundance: -; CDR3aa: CASSTLRTDYGYTF; CDR3nt: TGTGCCAGTAGTACCCTCCGGACAGATTATGGCTACACCTTC
d_gene: -; v_gene: TRBV19; j_gene: TRBJ1-3; abundance: few; CDR3aa: CALRSTTGNTIYF; CDR3nt: TGTGCTCTACGTAGCACAACTGGAAACACCATATATTTT
d_gene: -; v_gene: TRBV25-1; j_gene: TRBJ2-5; abundance: -; CDR3aa: CASSEFGSQETQYF; CDR3nt: TGTGCCAGCAGTGAATTTGGCAGCCAAGAGACCCAGTACTTC
d_gene: TRBD1; v_gene: TRBV5-1; j_gene: TRBJ1-2; abundance: -; CDR3aa: CASSRDRGSYGYTF; CDR3nt: TGCGCCAGCAGCAGGGACAGGGGATCCTATGGCTACACCTTC
d_gene: TRBD1; v_gene: TRBV6-5; j_gene: TRBJ1-1; abundance: -; CDR3aa: CASQEAGGKNTEAFF; CDR3nt: TGTGCCAGCCAAGAGGCAGGGGGGAAAAACACTGAAGCTTTCTTT
d_gene: TRBD2; v_gene: TRBV5-3; j_gene: TRBJ2-4; abundance: -; CDR3aa: CARSPTSGTSGSSSKNIQYF; CDR3nt: TGTGCCAGAAGCCCAACCTCCGGGACTAGCGGGAGTTCGTCCAAAAACATTCAGTACTTC
d_gene: -; v_gene: TRBV29-1; j_gene: TRBJ1-1; abundance: -; CDR3aa: CSVLDRYNMNTEAFF; CDR3nt: TGCAGCGTCTTGGACAGATATAACATGAACACTGAAGCTTTCTTT
d_gene: -; v_gene: TRBV14; j_gene: TRBJ1-1; abundance: -; CDR3aa: CASSQEGAVTEAFF; CDR3nt: TGTGCCAGCAGCCAAGAGGGGGCCGTAACTGAAGCTTTCTTT
d_gene: -; v_gene: TRBV28; j_gene: TRBJ1-1; abundance: -; CDR3aa: CASSLSGKMNTEAFF; CDR3nt: TGTGCCAGCAGTTTATCCGGTAAGATGAACACTGAAGCTTTCTTT
d_gene: TRBD1; v_gene: TRBV7-2; j_gene: TRBJ1-5; abundance: -; CDR3aa: CASDWQGGVGQPQHF; CDR3nt: TGTGCCAGCGACTGGCAGGGGGGCGTTGGTCAGCCCCAGCATTTT
d_gene: TRBD2; v_gene: TRBV19; j_gene: TRBJ2-7; abundance: -; CDR3aa: CASSLTLAGGLYEQYF; CDR3nt: TGTGCCAGTAGTCTCACACTAGCGGGAGGACTCTACGAGCAGTACTTC
d_gene: TRBD2; v_gene: TRBV5-1; j_gene: TRBJ2-2; abundance: -; CDR3aa: CASKGLAVNTGELFF; CDR3nt: TGCGCCAGCAAGGGACTAGCGGTGAACACCGGGGAGCTGTTTTTT
d_gene: -; v_gene: TRBV30; j_gene: TRBJ1-1; abundance: few; CDR3aa: CACQAATEAFF; CDR3nt: TGTGCCTGTCAGGCAGCTACTGAAGCTTTCTTT
d_gene: TRBD1; v_gene: TRBV7-2; j_gene: TRBJ1-6; abundance: -; CDR3aa: CASSPRDRENSPLHF; CDR3nt: TGTGCCAGCAGCCCCCGAGACAGGGAGAATTCACCCCTCCACTTT
d_gene: TRBD1; v_gene: TRBV27; j_gene: TRBJ1-1; abundance: -; CDR3aa: CASSSARGPNTEAFF; CDR3nt: TGTGCCAGCAGTTCAGCGAGGGGGCCGAACACTGAAGCTTTCTTT
d_gene: TRBD2; v_gene: TRBV7-9; j_gene: TRBJ2-5; abundance: -; CDR3aa: CASSLGGGTSGLQETQYF; CDR3nt: TGTGCCAGCAGCTTAGGAGGGGGGACTAGCGGATTACAAGAGACCCAGTACTTC
d_gene: -; v_gene: TRBV27; j_gene: TRBJ1-5; abundance: -; CDR3aa: CASSLSRASDQPQHF; CDR3nt: TGTGCCAGCAGTTTATCGCGGGCAAGCGATCAGCCCCAGCATTTT
d_gene: TRBD2; v_gene: TRBV24-1; j_gene: TRBJ2-5; abundance: -; CDR3aa: CATSDYKRGETQYF; CDR3nt: TGTGCCACCAGTGACTACAAGCGGGGGGAGACCCAGTACTTC
d_gene: TRBD2; v_gene: TRBV7-8; j_gene: TRBJ2-7; abundance: -; CDR3aa: CASSISSGGSYEQYF; CDR3nt: TGTGCCAGCAGCATTTCTAGCGGAGGCTCCTACGAGCAGTACTTC
d_gene: -; v_gene: TRBV4-3; j_gene: TRBJ2-7; abundance: -; CDR3aa: CASSQVRTAFSYEQYF; CDR3nt: TGCGCCAGCAGCCAAGTTCGGACAGCTTTCTCCTACGAGCAGTACTTC
d_gene: -; v_gene: TRBV6-2/TRBV6-3; j_gene: TRBJ2-7; abundance: -; CDR3aa: CASSKGVYEQYF; CDR3nt: TGTGCCAGCAGTAAGGGAGTCTACGAGCAGTACTTC
d_gene: -; v_gene: TRBV7-2; j_gene: TRBJ2-3; abundance: -; CDR3aa: CASSSGGTDTQYF; CDR3nt: TGTGCCAGCAGCTCCGGGGGCACAGATACGCAGTATTTT
d_gene: TRBD1; v_gene: TRBV19; j_gene: TRBJ2-2; abundance: -; CDR3aa: CASSPGQGGTGELFF; CDR3nt: TGTGCCAGTTCCCCGGGACAGGGAGGGACCGGGGAGCTGTTTTTT
d_gene: TRBD1; v_gene: TRBV7-9; j_gene: TRBJ2-2; abundance: -; CDR3aa: CASTLLTGEAGELFF; CDR3nt: TGTGCCAGCACCCTCCTGACAGGGGAAGCCGGGGAGCTGTTTTTT
d_gene: -; v_gene: TRBV6-6; j_gene: TRBJ2-7; abundance: -; CDR3aa: CASSYLTGVYEQYF; CDR3nt: TGTGCCAGCAGTTACCTGACGGGGGTCTACGAGCAGTACTTC
d_gene: TRBD1; v_gene: TRBV19; j_gene: TRBJ1-6; abundance: -; CDR3aa: CASSIHQGASSSYNSPLHF; CDR3nt: TGTGCCAGTAGTATACATCAGGGGGCTTCTAGCTCCTATAATTCACCCCTCCACTTT
d_gene: TRBD2; v_gene: TRBV4-1; j_gene: TRBJ2-5; abundance: -; CDR3aa: CASSQVEGLAGVGETQYF; CDR3nt: TGCGCCAGCAGCCAAGTGGAGGGACTAGCGGGAGTCGGAGAGACCCAGTACTTC
d_gene: TRBD2; v_gene: TRBV10-3; j_gene: TRBJ2-5; abundance: once; CDR3aa: CAISELAGEGETQYF; CDR3nt: TGTGCCATCAGTGAGTTAGCGGGAGAGGGAGAGACCCAGTACTTC
d_gene: -; v_gene: TRBV4-3; j_gene: TRBJ2-6; abundance: -; CDR3aa: CASSQDLYTTSGANVLTF; CDR3nt: TGCGCCAGCAGCCAAGATTTATACACCACTAGTGGGGCCAACGTCCTGACTTTC
d_gene: TRBD1; v_gene: TRBV14; j_gene: TRBJ1-2; abundance: -; CDR3aa: CASSLIGTGTYGYTF; CDR3nt: TGTGCCAGCAGCCTTATTGGGACAGGGACTTATGGCTACACCTTC
d_gene: TRBD1; v_gene: TRBV19; j_gene: TRBJ2-1; abundance: -; CDR3aa: CASSRDRVQFF; CDR3nt: TGTGCCAGTAGTAGGGACAGAGTTCAGTTCTTC
d_gene: TRBD1; v_gene: TRBV10-3; j_gene: TRBJ1-1; abundance: -; CDR3aa: CATRTGQQMNTEAFF; CDR3nt: TGTGCCACCCGGACAGGGCAACAAATGAACACTGAAGCTTTCTTT
d_gene: TRBD1; v_gene: TRBV19; j_gene: TRBJ1-2; abundance: -; CDR3aa: CASFPGQGTLNYGYTF; CDR3nt: TGTGCCAGTTTCCCCGGACAGGGGACCCTTAACTATGGCTACACCTTC
d_gene: -; v_gene: TRBV24-1; j_gene: TRBJ1-5; abundance: -; CDR3aa: CATSGALPNQPQHF; CDR3nt: TGTGCCACCAGTGGGGCCTTACCTAATCAGCCCCAGCATTTT
d_gene: -; v_gene: TRBV5-1; j_gene: TRBJ1-4; abundance: -; CDR3aa: CASSLSAGNEKLFF; CDR3nt: TGCGCCAGCAGCTTGTCGGCAGGGAATGAAAAACTGTTTTTT
d_gene: -; v_gene: TRBV3-1/TRBV3-2; j_gene: TRBJ1-6; abundance: once; CDR3aa: CASSQDPTPRFSYNSPLHF; CDR3nt: TGTGCCAGCAGCCAAGATCCGACACCCCGCTTCTCCTATAATTCACCCCTCCACTTT
d_gene: -; v_gene: TRBV9; j_gene: TRBJ1-2; abundance: -; CDR3aa: CASSVEYGEERGGYTF; CDR3nt: TGTGCCAGCAGCGTAGAGTACGGGGAGGAAAGAGGAGGCTACACCTTC
d_gene: TRBD2; v_gene: TRBV5-3; j_gene: TRBJ2-1; abundance: -; CDR3aa: CARRLARGLGYIF; CDR3nt: TGTGCCAGAAGACTGGCGCGGGGACTAGGGTATATCTTC
d_gene: -; v_gene: TRBV7-2; j_gene: TRBJ2-5; abundance: -; CDR3aa: CASSLVGSQETQYF; CDR3nt: TGTGCCAGCAGCTTAGTGGGCTCCCAAGAGACCCAGTACTTC
d_gene: -; v_gene: TRBV19; j_gene: TRBJ2-3; abundance: -; CDR3aa: CASGGRVTDTQYF; CDR3nt: TGTGCCAGCGGGGGTCGCGTCACAGATACGCAGTATTTT
d_gene: -; v_gene: TRBV12-3/TRBV12-4; j_gene: TRBJ1-3; abundance: -; CDR3aa: CATVQDSGNTIYF; CDR3nt: TGTGCCACCGTACAGGACTCTGGAAACACCATATATTTT
d_gene: -; v_gene: TRBV4-3; j_gene: TRBJ1-2; abundance: few; CDR3aa: CASSQDRGNYGYTF; CDR3nt: TGCGCCAGCAGCCAAGACCGGGGTAACTATGGCTACACCTTC
d_gene: -; v_gene: TRBV7-9; j_gene: TRBJ2-3; abundance: -; CDR3aa: CASSPTGFWTDTQYF; CDR3nt: TGTGCCAGCAGTCCCACAGGGTTTTGGACAGATACGCAGTATTTT
d_gene: -; v_gene: TRBV7-2; j_gene: TRBJ2-2; abundance: once; CDR3aa: CASSLVRSTGELFF; CDR3nt: TGTGCCAGCAGCCTAGTTAGGAGCACCGGGGAGCTGTTTTTT
d_gene: -; v_gene: TRBV10-3; j_gene: TRBJ2-1; abundance: once; CDR3aa: CASGGLVNEQFF; CDR3nt: TGTGCCTCCGGCGGATTGGTCAATGAGCAGTTCTTC
d_gene: -; v_gene: TRBV5-1; j_gene: TRBJ1-1; abundance: few; CDR3aa: CASSYGQLNTEAFF; CDR3nt: TGCGCCAGCAGTTACGGACAGCTGAACACTGAAGCTTTCTTT
d_gene: -; v_gene: TRBV20-1; j_gene: TRBJ1-1; abundance: -; CDR3aa: CSARDTTVAFF; CDR3nt: TGCAGTGCTAGAGATACGACTGTAGCTTTCTTT
d_gene: -; v_gene: TRBV7-2; j_gene: TRBJ1-1; abundance: few; CDR3aa: CASSLASGNTEAFF; CDR3nt: TGTGCCAGCAGCTTAGCGTCCGGGAACACTGAAGCTTTCTTT
d_gene: TRBD1; v_gene: TRBV5-8; j_gene: TRBJ2-3; abundance: -; CDR3aa: CASSLGPDRGRTDTQYF; CDR3nt: TGTGCCAGCAGCTTGGGGCCTGACAGGGGCCGCACAGATACGCAGTATTTT
d_gene: -; v_gene: TRBV5-8; j_gene: TRBJ1-5; abundance: -; CDR3aa: CASSLRGYGNQPQHF; CDR3nt: TGTGCCAGCAGCTTGCGGGGGTATGGCAATCAGCCCCAGCATTTT
d_gene: -; v_gene: TRBV9; j_gene: TRBJ2-3; abundance: -; CDR3aa: CASSVGTGVTTDTQYF; CDR3nt: TGTGCCAGCAGCGTAGGAACGGGAGTTACCACAGATACGCAGTATTTT
d_gene: TRBD1; v_gene: TRBV19; j_gene: TRBJ2-5; abundance: -; CDR3aa: CASSIQGQGEETQYF; CDR3nt: TGTGCCAGTAGTATCCAGGGACAGGGGGAAGAGACCCAGTACTTC
d_gene: -; v_gene: TRBV25-1; j_gene: TRBJ1-3; abundance: -; CDR3aa: CASSGGWVSGNTIYF; CDR3nt: TGTGCCAGCAGTGGAGGGTGGGTTTCTGGAAACACCATATATTTT